The entry below describes one T cell receptor (beta chain). Its antigen is as yet unknown. The data were taken from a study of shared clonotypes between healthy human individuals. Study-level information: Ranging from 18 to 49 in age, donors were two women and three men. General study findings and limits: Among non-shared clonotypes, generation probabilities were lower than among those shared by all four donors. Sequencing depth was expected to influence donor clonotype sharing.

Here immunoSEQ multiplex PCR was the method, and the copy in TCRdb shows in-frame clones only, minus some. The sample holds 2 million or so clones; roughly 94% are singletons and the top ten take approximately 0.13%. This CDR3 has 14 residues. CDR1 and CDR2 from the germline V gene are SEHNR and FQNEAQ (reference sequence). Trimming pared 3 bases from V and 8 bases from J, leaving 16 bases between. The specimen was naive CD4+ T cells sorted from blood. The sample's subset: CD45RA+ positively selected. This receptor was taken from a man aged 18 to 29 in good health. The J gene is TRBJ1-2, the V gene TRBV7-9; D remains unclear. CDR3 DNA sequence: TGTGCCAGCAGCTTTAGTTCCGCCTCCGGGGGCTACACCTTC. Translation gives CASSFSSASGGYTF.